The 16 T cell receptor beta chains below were found in one sample sequenced in a study of cytomegalovirus exposure and HLA in healthy donors. The study ran its PCR with 60 Vbeta and 13 Jbeta primers. Only in-frame clones appear in the TCRdb table, and some are missing; sequencing was by immunoSEQ multiplex PCR. The table records approximately 91,000 clones, 60% to 75% of them present only once. The sequenced material came from PBMCs. These receptors all come from a female donor in good health and CMV-seronegative.

The chain joins TRBV7-9 to TRBJ1-2; D is possibly TRBD1 (5 bases). The V end was cut by 4 bases, the J end by 10 bases, with 16 bases between. CDR3 length: 13 residues. The germline gives CDR1 SEHNR, CDR2 FQNEAQ (reference sequence). CDR3 in amino acids: CASSSQTDSYYTF. The CDR3 nucleotides are TGTGCCAGCAGCTCCCAAACCGACAGTTACTACACCTTC. The full variable domain, completed using reference TRBV7-9 and TRBJ1-2, is DTGVSQNPRHKITKRGQNVTFRCDPISEHNRLYWYRQTLGQGPEFLTYFQNEAQLEKSRLLSDRFSAERPKGSFSTLEIQRTEQGDSAMYLCASSSQTDSYYTFGSGTRLTVV.

The chain couples TRBV6-4 to TRBJ2-2, with a weak D call TRBD2 (5 bases). Trimming took 2 bases from V and 6 from J, leaving 13 bases between them. The length of the CDR3 is 15 residues. Germline CDR1 and CDR2: MRHNA and SNTAGT. As DNA, the CDR3 is TGTGCCAGCAGTGACGGCGCCGGGCGGGCCGGGGAGCTGTTTTTT. Protein sequence: CASSDGAGRAGELFF.

This clone occurred once. V gene TRBV10-3 combines with J gene TRBJ1-1, with 9 nucleotides matching TRBD1. The V segment lost 6 bases and the J segment 1 base; nucleotides outside the gene matches: 15. Germline CDR1 is ENHRY and CDR2 is SYGVKD. CDR3 length: 18 amino acids. In DNA form, the CDR3 reads TGTGCCATCAGAGGAATGCGCTACAGGGGGCAGGAGAACACTGAAGCTTTCTTT. Its protein is CAIRGMRYRGQENTEAFF.

The genes are TRBV9 and TRBJ2-5; weak D call: TRBD2 (5 bases). V was trimmed by 3 bases and J by 5 bases, leaving 8 bases between them. The germline gives CDR1 SGDLS, CDR2 YYNGEE. This CDR3 is built from 12 residues. CDR3: CASSASGETQYF. In nucleotides, the CDR3 is TGTGCCAGCAGCGCCTCGGGGGAGACCCAGTACTTC. The complete variable domain, with remaining parts taken from reference TRBV9 and TRBJ2-5, reads DSGVTQTPKHLITATGQRVTLRCSPRSGDLSVYWYQQSLDQGLQFLIQYYNGEERAKGNILERFSAQQFPDLHSELNLSSLELGDSALYFCASSASGETQYFGPGTRLLVL.

The V and J genes are TRBV27 and TRBJ2-6; D is possibly TRBD1 (6 bases). V was cut by 7 bases and J by 0 bases, with 13 bases left in between. Per the germline V gene, CDR1 is MNHEY and CDR2 is SMNVEV (reference sequence). CDR3 length equals 16 residues. The CDR3 bases are TGTGCCAGCACCCCAGGGGACACCTCTGGGGCCAACGTCCTGACTTTC. This translates into CASTPGDTSGANVLTF.

This chain links TRBV7-2 with TRBJ2-2; 12 bases are shared with TRBD2. The germline V gene has CDR1 SGHTA and CDR2 FQGNSA. Losses at the gene ends were 4 bases for V and 6 bases for J; bases not matched to a gene: 6. The CDR3 covers 16 residues. Here the CDR3 reads CASSSLAGGPSGELFF. CDR3 in DNA: TGTGCCAGCAGCTCCCTAGCGGGGGGGCCATCCGGGGAGCTGTTTTTT.

About this clone: A much larger clonotype is one base distant, so this may be a read error. The rearrangement uses TRBV6-5 and TRBJ2-3; 9 nucleotides match TRBD2. This CDR3 is built from 15 residues. CDR1 is MNHEY, CDR2 SVGAGI, per germline. With V trimmed by 2 bases and J by 0 bases, 0 bases remained unmatched. The CDR3 protein is CASSYTSGSTDTQYF. The CDR3 bases are TGTGCCAGCAGTTACACTAGCGGGAGCACAGATACGCAGTATTTT.

The sample holds a few counts of this clone. The chain is built from TRBV6-5 and TRBJ1-3; maybe TRBD1 (6 bases). Germline V CDR1 and CDR2: MNHEY, SVGAGI. The CDR3 is made up of 16 amino acids. V lost 4 bases to trimming and J lost 4 bases, with 17 bases between them. The CDR3 here is CASSWGPPPFGNTIYF. The CDR3 bases are TGTGCCAGCAGTTGGGGGCCTCCACCATTCGGAAACACCATATATTTT.

The chain is built from TRBV7-8 and TRBJ2-5; 7 nucleotides match TRBD1. The length of the CDR3 is 15 residues. J gave up 1 base and V 3 bases, and 5 bases lay outside the gene matches. Germline V lookup: CDR1 SGHVS, CDR2 FQNEAQ. The CDR3 coding sequence is TGTGCCAGCAGCTTGACAGGGATCCCCCAAGAGACCCAGTACTTC. Its translation is CASSLTGIPQETQYF.

This clone has ten or more counts. This chain uses TRBV6-5 with TRBJ2-3; TRBD2 matches 13 bases. The CDR3 contains 15 residues. The germline gives CDR1 MNHEY, CDR2 SVGAGI. Trimming at V came to 2 bases and at J to 6 bases, leaving 2 bases not matched to a gene. CDR3 sequence: CASSYTSGGADTQYF. In nucleotides, the CDR3 is TGTGCCAGCAGTTACACTAGCGGGGGGGCCGATACGCAGTATTTT.

V gene TRBV30 combines with J gene TRBJ2-1; 9 nucleotides line up with TRBD1. The CDR3 is 14 residues long. V shed 6 bases and J 2 bases; nucleotides not matched to a gene: 5. Germline loops: CDR1 GTSNPN, CDR2 SVGIG (reference sequence). The CDR3 DNA reads as TGTGCCTGTAGCCGGGACAGGGCCTACAATGAGCAGTTCTTC. It yields the protein CACSRDRAYNEQFF.

The chain recombines TRBV7-6 with TRBJ2-2; D possibly corresponds to TRBD1 (5 bases). The DNA end is more similar to TRBJ1-3, so the J call may be wrong. This CDR3 has 16 residues. Per the germline V gene, CDR1 is SGHVS and CDR2 is FNYEAQ. The CDR3 here is CASSLLGTGVGNTIYF. In DNA, the CDR3 is TGTGCCAGCAGCTTATTGGGGACTGGAGTAGGAAACACCATATATTTT.

This clone was detected once. V usage is TRBV9 and J usage is TRBJ2-7; 9 bases line up with TRBD2. CDR3 size: 13 residues. V trimming: 7 bases; J trimming: 7 bases; junction bases outside the gene matches: 9. Germline V CDR1 and CDR2: SGDLS, YYNGEE. This chain's CDR3 is CASGASGEREQYF. CDR3 sequence (DNA): TGTGCCAGCGGGGCTAGCGGGGAGCGGGAGCAGTACTTC.

CDR3 sequence reads: CASSPEGNTEAFF. Written as DNA, the CDR3 is TGTGCCAGCTCACCAGAGGGGAACACTGAAGCTTTCTTT. The chain combines TRBV18 with TRBJ1-1; the D is unclear. The germline V gene has CDR1 KGHSH and CDR2 LQKENI. The CDR3 length is 13 residues. Trimming took 2 bases from V and 1 from J, leaving 5 bases between them.

The rearrangement links TRBV7-2 to TRBJ1-2; 9 bases are a match to TRBD1. The CDR3 is 14 residues long. Germline CDR1 is SGHTA and CDR2 is FQGNSA. The V and J ends lost 5 bases and 8 bases, in that order; junction bases with no gene match: 9. The CDR3 DNA reads TGTGCCAGCAGCCCGAGACAGGGGGTTACAGGCTACACCTTC. It specifies CASSPRQGVTGYTF.

V and J are TRBV4-2 and TRBJ1-2; weak D call: TRBD1 (5 bases). The CDR3 spans 16 residues. Germline loops: CDR1 LGHNA, CDR2 YNFKEQ. Trimming took off 2 bases at V and 6 bases at J, with 19 bases between the two ends. In DNA, the CDR3 is TGTGCCAGCAGCCAATCCTTTTTCCAGGGTTTTGATGGCTACACCTTC. Translating gives CASSQSFFQGFDGYTF.